A selection of T cell receptor beta chains follows, all from one sample in a study of T cell responses to AZD1222 COVID-19 vaccine. Assay: immunoSEQ multiplex PCR; the TCRdb copy retains only in-frame clones and omits some. The data show roughly 100,000 clones, 92% seen once. The sequencing here drew on peripheral blood, taken on day 0 of AZD1222 vaccination. The receptors come from an adult in good health. Both conserved end residues are part of each CDR3. Each record gives: D gene, clone size, V gene, J gene, CDR3 protein, CDR3 DNA. The D gene is left open where the match is weak. Where a row states a size, it is once, few, many or the class of an expanded clone; other rows omit it.

-	-	TRBV9	TRBJ1-4	CASSLTQGGNEKLFF	TGTGCCAGCAGCCTTACACAGGGAGGTAATGAAAAACTGTTTTTT
TRBD1	-	TRBV2	TRBJ1-1	CASRRQGNTEAFF	TGTGCCAGCAGAAGACAGGGGAACACTGAAGCTTTCTTT
-	once	TRBV5-1	TRBJ1-3	CASSPRGDSGNTIYF	TGCGCCAGCAGCCCACGGGGCGACTCTGGAAACACCATATATTTT
TRBD2	-	TRBV18	TRBJ2-3	CASSPSPTEGGLDTDTQYF	TGTGCCAGCTCGCCCTCTCCAACGGAGGGGGGACTAGACACAGATACGCAGTATTTT
TRBD2	once	TRBV7-9	TRBJ2-3	CASSRGLPSGDTQYF	TGTGCCAGCAGTAGGGGACTACCCTCGGGAGATACGCAGTATTTT
TRBD1	-	TRBV14	TRBJ2-1	CASSRDRAFNEQFF	TGTGCCAGCAGCCGGGACAGGGCCTTCAATGAGCAGTTCTTC
-	-	TRBV5-4	TRBJ1-4	CASSAKESPIEKLFF	TGTGCCAGCAGCGCCAAGGAGTCACCTATTGAAAAACTGTTTTTT
TRBD2	-	TRBV7-8	TRBJ2-7	CASSRTGTRSYEQYF	TGTGCCAGCAGCCGGACCGGGACTAGGTCCTACGAGCAGTACTTC
-	-	TRBV20-1	TRBJ1-1	CSARVNTEAFF	TGCAGTGCTAGAGTGAACACTGAAGCTTTCTTT
-	-	TRBV19	TRBJ1-1	CASSIGGAREAFF	TGTGCCAGTAGTATCGGAGGGGCAAGGGAAGCTTTCTTT
-	-	TRBV11-2	TRBJ2-1	CASSPSRGAASHNEQFF	TGTGCCAGCAGCCCGTCTCGGGGGGCCGCCTCCCACAATGAGCAGTTCTTC
TRBD2	-	TRBV7-8	TRBJ2-2	CASSLVGGRGNTGELFF	TGTGCCAGCAGCTTAGTGGGCGGGAGGGGGAACACCGGGGAGCTGTTTTTT
-	-	TRBV27	TRBJ1-1	CASSLGQNTEAFF	TGTGCCAGCAGCTTAGGACAGAACACTGAAGCTTTCTTT
-	few	TRBV4-2	TRBJ2-2	CASSQGGVDHTGELFF	TGTGCCAGCAGCCAAGGGGGGGTAGATCACACCGGGGAGCTGTTTTTT
TRBD1	-	TRBV9	TRBJ1-1	CASSPWTGANTEAFF	TGTGCCAGCAGCCCTTGGACAGGGGCGAACACTGAAGCTTTCTTT
-	-	TRBV5-1	TRBJ1-2	CASSLGGRDSGYTF	TGCGCCAGCAGCTTGGGTGGCAGGGACTCTGGCTACACCTTC
-	-	TRBV27	TRBJ1-1	CASSLDGRPTTAFF	TGTGCCAGCAGTTTAGATGGAAGGCCGACCACTGCTTTCTTT
-	many	TRBV4-3	TRBJ2-1	CASSQDPGRDNEQFF	TGCGCCAGCAGCCAAGATCCGGGTAGGGACAATGAGCAGTTCTTC
-	-	TRBV7-9	TRBJ1-1	CASSLARETEAFF	TGTGCCAGCAGCTTAGCGCGGGAGACTGAAGCTTTCTTT
-	-	TRBV4-3	TRBJ1-1	CASRGGRQNTEAFF	TGCGCCAGCAGGGGCGGAAGACAGAACACTGAAGCTTTCTTT
-	-	TRBV19	TRBJ2-7	CASTPGGGTPYEQYF	TGTGCCAGTACCCCCGGTGGCGGGACGCCCTACGAGCAGTACTTC
-	-	TRBV28	TRBJ1-5	CASSFRTEQPQHF	TGTGCCAGCAGTTTCCGGACAGAACAGCCCCAGCATTTT
-	-	TRBV30	TRBJ2-7	CAWSPGTGAYEQYF	TGTGCCTGGAGTCCCGGGACTGGAGCCTACGAGCAGTACTTC
-	-	TRBV5-8	TRBJ1-3	CASSLRTAGNTIYF	TGTGCCAGCAGCCTCCGGACGGCTGGAAACACCATATATTTT
TRBD1	-	TRBV29-1	TRBJ2-7	CSVEAGTGGYEQYF	TGCAGCGTTGAAGCGGGAACAGGGGGGTACGAGCAGTACTTC
-	-	TRBV5-1	TRBJ2-1	CASSEGAGRSYNEQFF	TGCGCCAGCAGTGAAGGGGCGGGAAGGTCCTACAATGAGCAGTTCTTC
TRBD2	-	TRBV7-2	TRBJ2-1	CASSSPPGGRYEQFF	TGTGCCAGCAGCTCCCCCCCGGGAGGGAGGTATGAGCAGTTCTTC
-	-	TRBV28	TRBJ2-1	CASSLGGPRYNEQFF	TGTGCCAGCAGTTTAGGGGGTCCGCGATACAATGAGCAGTTCTTC
TRBD2	-	TRBV27	TRBJ2-3	CASSRAGARTDTQYF	TGTGCCAGCAGTCGAGCGGGAGCGAGGACAGATACGCAGTATTTT
-	many	TRBV19	TRBJ2-5	CASGPQGAGETQYF	TGTGCCAGTGGGCCCCAAGGGGCAGGGGAGACCCAGTACTTC
-	-	TRBV30	TRBJ1-5	CAWRGSDQPQHF	TGTGCCTGGAGGGGCAGCGATCAGCCCCAGCATTTT
TRBD1	few	TRBV4-3	TRBJ2-1	CASSTRDRDATQFF	TGCGCCAGCAGCACCCGGGACAGGGACGCTACCCAGTTCTTC
TRBD1	-	TRBV29-1	TRBJ1-2	CSYRQGQGLGYTF	TGCAGCTATCGACAGGGACAGGGGTTAGGCTACACCTTC
-	once	TRBV5-1	TRBJ1-3	CASSPVAGYSGNTIYF	TGCGCCAGCAGCCCCGTAGCGGGATACTCTGGAAACACCATATATTTT
-	once	TRBV6-2/TRBV6-3	TRBJ2-7	CASSYGTNSYEQYF	TGTGCCAGCAGTTACGGGACAAACTCCTACGAGCAGTACTTC
-	-	TRBV7-2	TRBJ1-2	CASSLEGQGQGYTF	TGTGCCAGCAGCTTAGAGGGGCAGGGGCAGGGCTACACCTTC
-	-	TRBV11-2	TRBJ1-1	CASSPETGPYTEAFF	TGTGCCAGCAGCCCAGAGACAGGTCCGTACACTGAAGCTTTCTTT
-	-	TRBV2	TRBJ1-1	CASSELSGRRGDTEAFF	TGTGCCAGCAGTGAATTGTCAGGGCGGCGAGGGGACACTGAAGCTTTCTTT
-	once	TRBV4-3	TRBJ1-1	CASSQLNTNTEAFF	TGCGCCAGCAGCCAACTGAACACGAACACTGAAGCTTTCTTT
-	-	TRBV7-9	TRBJ2-1	CASSHKGGAGNEQFF	TGTGCCAGCAGCCACAAGGGGGGGGCGGGAAATGAGCAGTTCTTC
TRBD2	-	TRBV3-1/TRBV3-2	TRBJ2-2	CASSQLAGTGELFF	TGTGCCAGCAGCCAGCTAGCGGGCACCGGGGAGCTGTTTTTT